This T cell receptor (beta chain) comes out of a study of T cells after yellow fever vaccination. Notes on the study in general: Detected again after the booster were most primary-vaccination clones, at 95% to 98% CD4 and 88% CD8. There was a possibility that FACS-sorted repertoires contained abundant clonotypes contaminating from the bulk population.

This CDR3 comprises 12 residues. CDR1 is PRHDT, CDR2 FYEKMQ, per germline (reference sequence). V was cut by 0 bases and J by 6 bases, with 3 bases left in between. By 5'RACE template switching, TCR cDNA was produced, with a universal primer site and UMIs added in the process. TCRdb fed the 5' RACE reads into MiXCR, producing one record per CDR3 protein. The table shows around 930 distinct CDR3 sequences, with approximately 9% occurring only once. This clonotype is medium-sized in the sample. The clonotype comes from a man aged 18-30 years who received the YFV17D yellow fever vaccine. The rearrangement joins TRBV13 to TRBJ1-5; unclear D gene. The sequences come from CD8+ T cells binding an NS4B(214-222) dextramer, sorted from PBMCs, collected roughly 47 days after the first yellow fever vaccination. The CDR3 is CASSLGPQPQHF. The CDR3 DNA reads as TGTGCCAGCAGCTTAGGGCCTCAGCCCCAGCATTTT.